Given below is one T cell receptor (beta chain) in context. No cognate antigen has been identified for it. No quality values exist for individual bases; no much larger clone is one base distant. Patients with autoimmune disease history or receiving systemic immunosuppression were excluded from the trial. In every dose cohort, peripheral blood was drawn for TCR sequencing at baseline, cycle 4 day 1, and cycle 7 day 1. The samples were drawn from a first-in-human, open-label, multicenter phase I dose-escalation trial of ivuxolimab. The trial enrolled adults with locally advanced or metastatic head and neck squamous cell, hepatocellular, melanoma or renal cell carcinoma. Before TCR sequencing, CD4+ T cells and CD8+ T cells were sorted from peripheral blood as separate populations. Genomic DNA was isolated from the sorted cells so that the TCRbeta CDR3 region could be sequenced. The immunoSEQ Assay was used to sequence the TCRbeta CDR3 regions. The table comes from immuneACCESS by way of TCRdb, which keeps in-frame sequences with V and J called. Part of the clones is missing from these tables; in studies checked, under half for an unresolved V gene and the rest for unknown reasons. The sample contains approximately 99,000 clones, approximately 94% of them found a single time. 0.15% to 0.2% of the sample is taken by the ten largest.

This sample is drawn from a study of OX40 agonist ivuxolimab in advanced cancers. The study in broad terms: The costimulatory receptor OX40 (CD134) was targeted by ivuxolimab, a fully human IgG2 agonistic monoclonal antibody. Partial responses occurred in three dose-escalation patients, of whom one had hepatocellular carcinoma and two had cutaneous melanoma. The purpose of peripheral TCRbeta sequencing was to test whether ivuxolimab changed TCR sequence diversity and led to clonal T-cell expansion. Prior anti-PD-1, anti-PD-L1 or anti-CTLA-4 therapy was permitted, and approximately 39% of dose-escalation patients had received checkpoint inhibitors. The dose-escalation cohort was approximately 83% male with a mean age of approximately 59 years, ranging from roughly 20 to 80. Intravenous ivuxolimab was administered to patients every 2 weeks at six dose levels: 0.01, 0.1, 0.3, 1.5, 3 and 10 mg/kg. Of the 50 to 55 patients in dose escalation, about 20 had hepatocellular carcinoma, some 15 had melanoma, 9 had renal cell carcinoma and 9 had head and neck cancer. The monotherapy dose-escalation portion (N ≈ 57 patients) of the phase I ivuxolimab trial is reported in the paper.

The germline V gene sets CDR1 to SGHRS and CDR2 to YFSETQ. The CDR3 sequence holds 14 residues, the cysteine and phenylalanine included. Here the CDR3 DNA is all that survives: 42 bases in frame from base 1. V drops 0 bases and J drops 6 bases, leaving 9 bases in between. Overall study outcomes, separate from this receptor: Low levels of normalized T-cell clonal expansion were also seen in some nonresponding patients. Antigen specificity was not determined for the clonally expanded peripheral T cells. Clonal expansion of both CD4+ and CD8+ blood T cells was observed from baseline to week 6 at doses 0.1 to 3.0 mg/kg. In the 0.1-3.0 mg/kg groups, partial responders had among the lowest normalized peripheral clonal expansion, particularly in CD8+ T cells. After ivuxolimab, CD8+ T cells had more expanded clones than CD4+ T cells on average.

The chain links TRBV5-1 with TRBJ1-4; the best D guess is TRBD1, with 5 bases matching. Sequencing was performed on CD4+ or CD8+ T cells sorted from blood, taken in a trial of the OX40 agonist ivuxolimab. The sequence was obtained from an adult with an advanced solid tumor such as melanoma, head and neck, liver or kidney cancer. The CDR3 region: CASSLGRADEKLFF. The nucleotides read TGCGCCAGCAGCTTGGGCAGGGCGGATGAAAAACTGTTTTTT.